This T cell receptor (beta chain) was recovered during a study of T cells expressing NK-cell markers. TCRdb reprocessed the 5' RACE reads; each CDR3 protein has one entry and no DNA is given. In all, the sample yields about 460,000 distinct CDR3 sequences. The CDR3 has 15 residues. The V gene's germline CDR1 is SGHTA and CDR2 FQGNSA. Sequences were obtained from blood T cells: a sorted CD56 or NKG2C T cell subset, CD4+ or CD8+ T cells, or bulk PBMC T cells (not recorded which). The clonotype originates from a woman aged 50 to 65 in good health. This chain links TRBV7-2 with TRBJ2-5; TCRdb reports TRBD2, a call that lacks DNA to check it against. The CDR3 loop reads CASSLVASGGETQYF. Full variable domain (remainder filled in from reference TRBV7-2 and TRBJ2-5): GAGVSQSPSNKVTEKGKDVELRCDPISGHTALYWYRQSLGQGLEFLIYFQGNSAPDKSGLPSDRFSAERTGGSVSTLTIQRTQQEDSAVYLCASSLVASGGETQYFGPGTRLLVL.